This entry is about one T cell receptor beta chain. The target antigen is unknown. Germline is not matched at one junction end, which may reflect a read error. Other DNA sequences in the sample encode the same CDR3. The data stem from a study of graft-versus-host responses after intestinal transplantation. At the level of the study: Each patient got anti-thymocyte globulin induction, then tacrolimus and steroids for about 3 years. Study-wide results and limits: In recipient marrow, GvH clones were found, and some appeared first in ileum or blood.

Sequencing was performed with immunoSEQ multiplex PCR; in TCRdb, only in-frame clones are kept and a portion is missing. Of around 99,000 clones listed, approximately 86% are singletons. Germline assignment: CDR1 SGHTA and CDR2 FQGNSA. The CDR3 consists of 11 residues. The genes are TRBV7-2 and TRBJ1-2; no reliable D call. Here the sequenced sample was unstimulated CD4+ T cells sorted from spleen or lymph node cells, taken before transplant. This sequence originates from a human donor who was the organ donor for an intestinal transplant. CDR3 amino acids: CASSLVVGYTF. For the CDR3, the DNA is TGCGCCAGCAGCTTAGTTGTGGGCTACACCTTC.